This entry describes one T cell receptor beta chain. The antigen is not known. The sample is drawn from a study of cytomegalovirus exposure and HLA in healthy donors. CDR1 MDHEN and CDR2 SYDVKM come from the germline V gene. With 7 bases removed from V and 4 bases from J, the gap between germline ends came to 15 bases. The CDR3 contains 14 residues. Use of 60 Vbeta and 13 Jbeta primers characterized the PCR. Data came from immunoSEQ multiplex PCR; TCRdb stores just in-frame clones and leaves some out. The sample contains under 250,000 clones, roughly 87% of which appear only once. Overall study results and limits: As a later analysis showed, a missense DCLRE1C variant was linked to trimming of TCR beta V- and J-genes. Three CMV-associated chains were confirmed in vitro to be specific for CMV antigens. Analyzed later, association rates of TCRs varied across HLA loci, with DRB1 most and HLA-C fewest.

The rearrangement joins TRBV28 to TRBJ2-3, with D unclear. The material sequenced was PBMCs. The sequence came from a man aged 40-49 years in good health and CMV-seropositive. The CDR3: CASTPGLSPDTQYF. As DNA, the CDR3 is TGTGCCAGCACTCCCGGGTTGTCTCCAGATACGCAGTATTTT.